Listed below are T cell receptor beta chains from one sample, sequenced in a study of human T cells and chemical hapten exposure. In TCRdb, the RACE reads were re-called with MiXCR into one record per CDR3 protein. The sample holds about 340,000 distinct CDR3 sequences, about 7% seen once. The source material was whole blood, sampled in connection with sensitization to the hapten diphenylcyclopropenone (DPC). These receptors all come from a woman between 18 and 29 years old with alopecia areata. Some clones in this sample may be carry-over from other donors' samples. CDR3s include the opening cysteine and the closing phenylalanine or tryptophan. Fields, in order: D gene, J gene, V gene, clone size, CDR3 DNA, CDR3 protein. D genes are given only for firm matches. Some rows mark clone size as missing; the rest say once, few, many or name a class of expanded clone.

TRBD1 | TRBJ1-4 | TRBV7-9 | many | TGTGCCAGCAGCTTTACCTTTACAGGGGGATTCAATGAAAAACTGTTTTTT | CASSFTFTGGFNEKLFF
TRBD1 | TRBJ1-2 | TRBV18 | . | TGTGCCAGCTCACCCGGGACAGGGGGCGTCTCTGATGGCTACACCTTC | CASSPGTGGVSDGYTF
TRBD1 | TRBJ1-5 | TRBV28 | few | TGTGCCAGCCGAGTCGGGACAGGTTATCAGCCCCAGCATTTT | CASRVGTGYQPQHF
TRBD1 | TRBJ2-7 | TRBV6-1 | few | TGTGCCAGCATCCAGGGGGATTTCTACGAGCAGTACTTC | CASIQGDFYEQYF
. | TRBJ1-5 | TRBV12-3/TRBV12-4 | . | TGTGCCAGCAGTTTTCGTGGTTTTGCGGGCGGCAATCAGCCCCAGCATTTT | CASSFRGFAGGNQPQHF
. | TRBJ2-1 | TRBV12-3/TRBV12-4 | few | TGTGCCAGCAGTTTACAAACCAGAGGTGAGCAGTTCTTC | CASSLQTRGEQFF
. | TRBJ2-3 | TRBV12-3/TRBV12-4 | few | TGTGCCAGCAGTGGAATATGGACTCCCCAAGTTAAAGTCTCAGATACGCAGTATTTT | CASSGIWTPQVKVSDTQYF
. | TRBJ2-1 | TRBV12-5 | . | TGTGCTAGTGGTTTTAGACATGAGCAGTTCTTC | CASGFRHEQFF
. | TRBJ1-1 | TRBV2 | . | TGTGCCAGCAGTGGGGGGGCCTTTATGAACACTGAAGCTTTCTTT | CASSGGAFMNTEAFF
. | TRBJ2-7 | TRBV20-1 | few | TGCAGTGCTAGACAGGGAGGCGAGCAGTACTTC | CSARQGGEQYF
TRBD1 | TRBJ1-1 | TRBV12-3/TRBV12-4 | . | TGTGCCAGCAGTTTAGGGGGGACAGGGAAAAGCACTGAAGCTTTCTTT | CASSLGGTGKSTEAFF
TRBD1 | TRBJ1-1 | TRBV4-2 | few | TGTGCCAGCAGCCAAGTTGGACAGGGCAACACTGAAGCTTTCTTT | CASSQVGQGNTEAFF
. | TRBJ1-6 | TRBV28 | once | TGTGCCAGCACCCGTCCCCAGGGCTCCTATAATTCACCCCTCCACTTT | CASTRPQGSYNSPLHF
. | TRBJ2-5 | TRBV10-3 | many | TGTGCCATCAGGCGCGACAGTGGAGGGGAGACCCAGTACTTC | CAIRRDSGGETQYF
. | TRBJ2-7 | TRBV20-1 | . | TGCAGTGCTAGAATTGGGGGCGAGCAGTACTTC | CSARIGGEQYF
. | TRBJ2-1 | TRBV20-1 | . | TGCAGTGCCAACCGGGCCCCCTACAATGAGCAGTTCTTC | CSANRAPYNEQFF
. | TRBJ2-1 | TRBV2 | few | TGTGCCAGCAGTGACGGTATCCAGGGGAATGAGCAGTTCTTC | CASSDGIQGNEQFF
TRBD1 | TRBJ1-2 | TRBV20-1 | few | TGCAGTGCTTCGGGACAGGGTCCGTCTTCTAACTATGGCTACACCTTC | CSASGQGPSSNYGYTF
. | TRBJ1-6 | TRBV7-2 | few | TGTGCCAGCAGCTTAGAGGGTATGTCACCCCTCCACTTT | CASSLEGMSPLHF
. | TRBJ2-7 | TRBV5-1 | many | TGCGCCAGCACCCCGACAGAGTCCTACGAGCAGTACTTC | CASTPTESYEQYF
. | TRBJ2-6 | TRBV29-1 | few | TGCAGCGTTAAACAGGACCCCAGCTCTGGGGCCAACGTCCTGACTTTC | CSVKQDPSSGANVLTF
. | TRBJ2-3 | TRBV3-1 | few | TGTGCCAGCAGCCAAGATGACACTGGGGGAGATACGCAGTATTTT | CASSQDDTGGDTQYF
. | TRBJ1-3 | TRBV7-2 | many | TGTGCCAGCAGCTTAGGTCAGGGCTCTGGAAACACCATATATTTT | CASSLGQGSGNTIYF
TRBD1 | TRBJ1-2 | TRBV29-1 | . | TGCAGCGTTGAAAGACAGGGGCCTAACTATGGCTACACCTTC | CSVERQGPNYGYTF
TRBD2 | TRBJ2-5 | TRBV27 | . | TGTGCCAGCAGAGTAGCGGGGGGCTCGGGAGAGACCCAGTACTTC | CASRVAGGSGETQYF
TRBD2 | TRBJ2-7 | TRBV27 | . | TGTGCCAGTCGACTAGCGGGGGCCAATTCAGACGAGCAGTACTTC | CASRLAGANSDEQYF
TRBD1 | TRBJ1-6 | TRBV5-1 | many | TGCGCCAGCAGCTTTACAGGGGATATAAATTCACCCCTCCACTTT | CASSFTGDINSPLHF
. | TRBJ1-2 | TRBV6-2/TRBV6-3 | many | TGTGCCAGCAGTTATTTAGACAGACGCTATGGCTACACCTTC | CASSYLDRRYGYTF
. | TRBJ2-5 | TRBV3-1 | . | TGTGCCAGCAGCCCATATGGACTACAAGAGACCCAGTACTTC | CASSPYGLQETQYF
. | TRBJ2-1 | TRBV4-2 | many | TGTGCCAGCAGCCAAGAAGGAACAGGGCCCAATGAGCAGTTCTTC | CASSQEGTGPNEQFF
. | TRBJ2-3 | TRBV4-1 | few | TGCGCCAGCAGCCAAGGTGCTAAAAATACGCAGTATTTT | CASSQGAKNTQYF
. | TRBJ1-6 | TRBV5-4 | many | TGTGCCAGCAGCTTGGAGACTTTCTCACCCCTCCACTTT | CASSLETFSPLHF
. | TRBJ1-1 | TRBV6-1 | . | TGTGCCAGCACCCCGAGGCACAGAGCTATGAACACTGAAGCTTTCTTT | CASTPRHRAMNTEAFF
TRBD2 | TRBJ2-3 | TRBV7-2 | many | TGTGCCAGCAGCCTCAATAGCGGGGGGTTATCAGATACGCAGTATTTT | CASSLNSGGLSDTQYF
. | TRBJ1-1 | TRBV7-3 | few | TGTGCCAGCAGCTTGTTGGGGAAGAACACTGAAGCTTTCTTT | CASSLLGKNTEAFF
. | TRBJ2-7 | TRBV28 | few | TGTGCCAGCAGGAAGGGGGTAGCCGAGCAGTACTTC | CASRKGVAEQYF
TRBD1 | TRBJ2-1 | TRBV5-4 | many | TGTGCCAGCAGCCATCCGGGACAGTACAATGAGCAGTTCTTC | CASSHPGQYNEQFF
. | TRBJ1-1 | TRBV11-1 | few | TGTGCCAGCAGCTTCGGATTGGAGGGGGGAGCTTTCTTT | CASSFGLEGGAFF
. | TRBJ1-2 | TRBV5-5 | many | TGTGCCAGCAGCTTGGACATCGGGTATGGGGATGGCTACACCTTC | CASSLDIGYGDGYTF
TRBD1 | TRBJ1-5 | TRBV12-3/TRBV12-4 | many | TGTGCCAGCAGCTCAGGGGGAAGACAGCCCCAGCATTTT | CASSSGGRQPQHF
. | TRBJ1-2 | TRBV6-5 | . | TGTGCCAGCAGTTACGAGAAGAATAACTATGGCTACACCTTC | CASSYEKNNYGYTF
. | TRBJ2-3 | TRBV7-9 | . | TGTGCCAGCAGCTTAGCGGAAACCTCAACCAGAGATACGCAGTATTTT | CASSLAETSTRDTQYF
. | TRBJ1-4 | TRBV7-2 | few | TGTGCCAGCAGCTTAGCGGACGCCTTACCTGAAAAACTGTTTTTT | CASSLADALPEKLFF
. | TRBJ2-5 | TRBV4-2 | few | TGTGCCAGCAGCCAAGGTCTTGACAGCCTAATCCAAGAGACCCAGTACTTC | CASSQGLDSLIQETQYF
. | TRBJ1-5 | TRBV6-1 | . | TGTGCCAGCAGTCTACCACCGGGGGGGAACAATCAGCCCCAGCATTTT | CASSLPPGGNNQPQHF
. | TRBJ2-2 | TRBV24-1 | few | TGTGCCAGCTCGGACACCGGGGAGCTGTTTTTT | CASSDTGELFF
. | TRBJ2-6 | TRBV6-2/TRBV6-3 | many | TGTGCCAGCAGCTACGACGAGGCTGGGGCCAACGTCCTGACTTTC | CASSYDEAGANVLTF
TRBD2 | TRBJ2-5 | TRBV4-2 | few | TGTGCCAGCAGCCAAGTATTAGCGGGCGGTCAAGAGACCCAGTACTTC | CASSQVLAGGQETQYF